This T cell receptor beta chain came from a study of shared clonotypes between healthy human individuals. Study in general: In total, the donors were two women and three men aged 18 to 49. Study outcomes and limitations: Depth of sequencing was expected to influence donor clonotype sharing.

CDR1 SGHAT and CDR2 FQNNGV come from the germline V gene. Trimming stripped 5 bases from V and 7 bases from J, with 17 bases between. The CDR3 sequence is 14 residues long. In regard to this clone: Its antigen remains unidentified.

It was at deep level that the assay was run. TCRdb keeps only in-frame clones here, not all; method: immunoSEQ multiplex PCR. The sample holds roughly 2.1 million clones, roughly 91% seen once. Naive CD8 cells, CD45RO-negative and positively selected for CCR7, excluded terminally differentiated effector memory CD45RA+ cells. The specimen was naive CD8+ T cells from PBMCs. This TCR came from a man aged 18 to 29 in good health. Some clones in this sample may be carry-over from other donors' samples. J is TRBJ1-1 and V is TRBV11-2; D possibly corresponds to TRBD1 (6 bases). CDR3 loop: CASSRGGQLDEAFF. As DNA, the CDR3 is TGTGCCAGCAGCCGTGGGGGACAACTAGATGAAGCTTTCTTT.